At least ten counts were recorded for the clone carrying this T cell receptor beta chain. The sample comes from a study of prognosis after radiotherapy for stage I lung cancer. Study-level information: The biologically effective dose of the SBRT radiotherapy was at least 100 Gy, given over 3 to 5 fractions.

The CDR3 loop spans 13 amino acids. Germline V lookup: CDR1 KGHSH, CDR2 LQKENI. V was trimmed by 3 bases and J by 5 bases, leaving 10 bases between them. Sample collection consisted of about 6 milliliters of peripheral blood drawn at each of two time points. From genomic DNA, two-round multiplex PCR was used to amplify TCR beta CDR3. First-round PCR employed TRBV- and TRBJ-specific primers for each gene. From the multiplex PCR reads, TCRdb called clonotypes with MiXCR, one entry per CDR3 protein. The sample contains roughly 17,000 distinct CDR3 sequences, about 44% of which appear only once. The source was PBMCs, collected before or after stereotactic body radiation therapy (not recorded which). The rearrangement uses TRBV18 and TRBJ2-5; D is perhaps TRBD1 (5 bases). This receptor was taken from a donor aged 50 or older with non-small cell lung cancer. The CDR3 spells CASSPQGRETQYF. CDR3 sequence (DNA): TGTGCCAGCTCACCGCAGGGCAGGGAGACCCAGTACTTC.